The clone carrying this TCR beta chain showed up many times. What it binds is unknown. This CDR3 spans 13 amino acids. V was clipped by 8 bases and J by 2 bases; unmatched bases: 4. These data are taken from a study of T cells in Graves' hyperthyroidism and ophthalmopathy. Study-level background: At the time of initial diagnosis and before any treatment, peripheral blood was collected. General observations from the study: Most thyroid clonotypes expanded above 0.001 appeared in blood too.

Template material for amplifying TCR beta CDR3 regions consisted of RNA transcripts. Using the HTBI primer set, a first-round RT-PCR was run on the TCR CDR3. TCRdb reanalysed the multiplex PCR reads using MiXCR and keeps one entry per CDR3 protein. The sample has 650,000 to 850,000 distinct CDR3 sequences; about 17% are singletons. The rearrangement uses TRBV12-3 or TRBV12-4 and TRBJ2-7, with 9 bases matching TRBD1. The TCR originated in a woman in her forties or fifties with Graves' hyperthyroidism that later progressed to Graves' ophthalmopathy. Sequenced material: blood. CDR3: CASSGTGPYEQYF. CDR3 in DNA: TGTGCCAGCTCTGGGACAGGGCCCTACGAGCAGTACTTC.